Below, one T cell receptor (beta chain) is given with its context. Its antigen is unidentified. Trimming stripped 4 bases from V and 0 bases from J, with 13 bases between. Germline values: CDR1 SGHRS, CDR2 YFSETQ. The CDR3 has 16 residues. The data were obtained in a study of T-cell reconstitution after alpha-beta-depleted transplantation in children. General study results and limits: Certain patients had high TCRbeta diversity at day 60, and it came from recipient T cells and thymic progenitors that survived.

Unique molecular identifiers were incorporated into the prepared TCRbeta library. TCRdb ran MiXCR on the PCR reads and lists one entry per CDR3 protein. The sample carries about 98,000 distinct CDR3 sequences, more than 20% recorded once. The source was PBMCs, collected before TCRalphabeta/CD19-depleted stem cell transplant. This sequence joins TRBV5-1 and TRBJ1-4, with a possible D match to TRBD1 (6 bases). This TCR was sampled from a boy aged 2 to 10 with acute lymphoblastic leukemia, due to receive a stem cell transplant. CDR3 in amino acids: CASSPGQTATNEKLFF. In DNA, the CDR3 is TGCGCCAGCAGCCCTGGACAGACTGCAACTAATGAAAAACTGTTTTTT. The full variable domain, its missing parts supplied by reference TRBV5-1 and TRBJ1-4, is KAGVTQTPRYLIKTRGQQVTLSCSPISGHRSVSWYQQTPGQGLQFLFEYFSETQRNKGNFPGRFSGRQFSNSRSEMNVSTLELGDSALYLCASSPGQTATNEKLFFGSGTQLSVL.